This T cell receptor beta chain was identified in a study of T cells in Graves' hyperthyroidism and ophthalmopathy. Study-level background: Specimen type is peripheral blood, collected at initial diagnosis prior to any treatment.

CDR3 length: 15 amino acids. Germline loops: CDR1 KGHDR, CDR2 SFDVKD. V lost 4 bases and J lost 6; bases outside the gene matches: 10. Findings of the study overall: Onset of ophthalmopathy came a median approximately 6.9 months after the model predicted it. Blood samples included most of the expanded thyroid clonotypes exceeding 0.001.

Amplified TCR beta CDR3 regions came from RNA transcripts. Primed by the HTBI set, a first-round RT-PCR was run on the TCR CDR3. In TCRdb, the multiplex PCR reads were re-called with MiXCR into one record per CDR3 protein. The repertoire consists of approximately 740,000 distinct CDR3 sequences, with around 13% occurring once and the leading ten covering about 10%. A word on this clonotype: Its cognate antigen is unknown.

The diagnostic basis comprised clinical symptoms, serum thyroxine and TRAb, thyroid ultrasound and orbital computed tomography. The chain employs TRBV24-1 and TRBJ1-1, with 7 bases that match TRBD1. The sequencing sample was made of blood. The receptor was isolated from a woman in her late teens or twenties with Graves' hyperthyroidism. The CDR3 DNA is TGTGCCACCAGTGAGGCCGGGACAGCAAACGCTGAAGCTTTCTTT. Translated: CATSEAGTANAEAFF.